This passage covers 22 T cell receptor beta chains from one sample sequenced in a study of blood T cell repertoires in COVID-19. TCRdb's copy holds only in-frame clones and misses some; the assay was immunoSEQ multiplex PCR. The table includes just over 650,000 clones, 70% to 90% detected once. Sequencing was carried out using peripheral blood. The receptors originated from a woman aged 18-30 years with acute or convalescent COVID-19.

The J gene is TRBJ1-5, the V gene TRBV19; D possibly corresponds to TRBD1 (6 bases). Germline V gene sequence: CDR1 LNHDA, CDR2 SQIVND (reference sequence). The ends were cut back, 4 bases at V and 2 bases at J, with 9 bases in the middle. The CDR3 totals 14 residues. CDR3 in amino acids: CASSTRTGNQPQHF. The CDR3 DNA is TGTGCCAGTAGTACCCGGACAGGCAATCAGCCCCAGCATTTT.

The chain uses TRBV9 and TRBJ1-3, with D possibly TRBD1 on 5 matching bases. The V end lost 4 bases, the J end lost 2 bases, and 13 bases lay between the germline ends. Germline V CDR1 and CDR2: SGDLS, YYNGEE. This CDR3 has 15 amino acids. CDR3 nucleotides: TGTGCCAGCAGCCAGGGCGTCGGGCCTGGAAACACCATATATTTT. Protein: CASSQGVGPGNTIYF.

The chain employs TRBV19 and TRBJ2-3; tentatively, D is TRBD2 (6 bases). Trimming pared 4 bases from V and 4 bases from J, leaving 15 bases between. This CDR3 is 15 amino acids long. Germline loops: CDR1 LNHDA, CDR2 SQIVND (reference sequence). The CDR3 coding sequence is TGTGCCAGTAGTACCCTAGCGACGGTGGCAGATACGCAGTATTTT. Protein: CASSTLATVADTQYF.

The CDR3 coding sequence is TGTGCCAGCAGCAGACAGGGGGCTGGAGATACGCAGTATTTT. Amino acids: CASSRQGAGDTQYF. This sequence joins TRBV9 and TRBJ2-3; 10 bases match TRBD1. V gave up 4 bases and J gave up 5 bases; unmatched junction bases: 4. Germline assignment: CDR1 SGDLS and CDR2 YYNGEE. This CDR3 spans 14 amino acids.

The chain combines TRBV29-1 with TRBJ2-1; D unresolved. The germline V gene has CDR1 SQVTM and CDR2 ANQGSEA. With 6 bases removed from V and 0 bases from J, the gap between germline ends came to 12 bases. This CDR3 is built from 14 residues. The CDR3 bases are TGCAGCGTGGGCCCAGGTAGCTCCTACAATGAGCAGTTCTTC. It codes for CSVGPGSSYNEQFF.

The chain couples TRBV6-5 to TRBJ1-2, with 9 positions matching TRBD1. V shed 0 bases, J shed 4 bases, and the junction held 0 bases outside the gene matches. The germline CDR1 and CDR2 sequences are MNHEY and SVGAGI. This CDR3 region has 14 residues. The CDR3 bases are TGTGCCAGCAGTTACTCGGACAGGGGCTATGGCTACACCTTC. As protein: CASSYSDRGYGYTF.

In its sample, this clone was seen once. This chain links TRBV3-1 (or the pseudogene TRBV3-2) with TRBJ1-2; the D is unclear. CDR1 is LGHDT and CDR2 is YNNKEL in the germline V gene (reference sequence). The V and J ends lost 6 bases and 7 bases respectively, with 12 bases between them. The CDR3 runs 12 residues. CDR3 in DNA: TGTGCCAGCAGTACTCTCGCTGGTGGCTACACCTTC. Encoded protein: CASSTLAGGYTF.

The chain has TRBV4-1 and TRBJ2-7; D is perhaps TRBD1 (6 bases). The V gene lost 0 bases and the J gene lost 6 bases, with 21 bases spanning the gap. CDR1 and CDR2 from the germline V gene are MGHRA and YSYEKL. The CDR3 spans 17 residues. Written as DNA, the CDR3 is TGCGCCAGCAGCCAAGAGAATAGGGGGACCTTAGTGGGCGAGCAGTACTTC. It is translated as CASSQENRGTLVGEQYF.

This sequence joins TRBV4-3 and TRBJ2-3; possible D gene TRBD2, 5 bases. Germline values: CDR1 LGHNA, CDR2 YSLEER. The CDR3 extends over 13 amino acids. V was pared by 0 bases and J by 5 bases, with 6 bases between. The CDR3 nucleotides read TGCGCCAGCAGCCAAGACGGGGAAGATACGCAGTATTTT. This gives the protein CASSQDGEDTQYF.

The DNA for the CDR3 is TGTGCCAGCATCAACAGGGGGCATTTAGCGAATGAGCAGTTCTTC. Translating gives CASINRGHLANEQFF. This chain connects TRBV7-8 to TRBJ2-1; 9 positions match TRBD1. CDR3 size: 15 residues. From germline, CDR1 is SGHVS and CDR2 FQNEAQ. V lost 7 bases and J lost 7; bases outside the gene matches: 11. The variable domain in full, completed from reference TRBV7-8 and TRBJ2-1, reads GAGVSQSPRYKVAKRGQDVALRCDPISGHVSLFWYQQALGQGPEFLTYFQNEAQLDKSGLPSDRFFAERPEGSVSTLKIQRTQQEDSAVYLCASINRGHLANEQFFGPGTRLTVL.

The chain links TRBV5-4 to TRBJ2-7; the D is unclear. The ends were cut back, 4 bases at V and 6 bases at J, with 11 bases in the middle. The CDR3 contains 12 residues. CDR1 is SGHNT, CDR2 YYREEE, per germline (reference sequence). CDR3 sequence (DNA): TGTGCCAGCAGCCGACCCCCGGGCGAGCAGTACTTC. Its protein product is CASSRPPGEQYF.

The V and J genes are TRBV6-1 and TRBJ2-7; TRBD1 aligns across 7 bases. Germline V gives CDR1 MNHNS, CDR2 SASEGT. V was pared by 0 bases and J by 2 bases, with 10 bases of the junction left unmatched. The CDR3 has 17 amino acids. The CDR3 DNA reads TGTGCCAGCAGTGAAGCTCCCCCCTGGACAGGTCCCTACGAGCAGTACTTC. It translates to CASSEAPPWTGPYEQYF.

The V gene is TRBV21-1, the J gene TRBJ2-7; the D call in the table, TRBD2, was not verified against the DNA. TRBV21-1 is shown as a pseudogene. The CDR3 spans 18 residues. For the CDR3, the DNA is TGTGCCAGCACCCAAGGGAGGGGCACAGGGCCCCCCACCTACGAGCAGTACTTC. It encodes CASTQGRGTGPPTYEQYF.

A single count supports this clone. CDR3 nucleotide sequence: TGTGCCAGCAGAGACCTGGTGACAGGGGAGGGTCAGCCCCAGCATTTT. Translation: CASRDLVTGEGQPQHF. The J gene is TRBJ1-5, the V gene TRBV28, with TRBD1 matching over 8 bases. V shed 6 bases, J shed 6 bases, and the junction held 13 bases outside the gene matches. In germline, CDR1 is MDHEN, CDR2 SYDVKM. The CDR3 spans 16 residues.

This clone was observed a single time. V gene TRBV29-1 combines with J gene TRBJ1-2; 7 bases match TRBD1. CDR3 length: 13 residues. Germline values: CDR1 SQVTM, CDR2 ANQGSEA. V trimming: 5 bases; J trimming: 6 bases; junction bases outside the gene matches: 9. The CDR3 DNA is TGCAGCGTTTTGGGCCGACAGGGTGATGGCTACACCTTC. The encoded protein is CSVLGRQGDGYTF.

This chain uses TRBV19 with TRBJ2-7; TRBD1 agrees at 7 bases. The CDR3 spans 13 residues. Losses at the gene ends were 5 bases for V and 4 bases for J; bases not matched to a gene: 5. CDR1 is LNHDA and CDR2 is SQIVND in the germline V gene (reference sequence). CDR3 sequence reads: CASSVGGRYEQYF. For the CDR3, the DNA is TGTGCCAGTAGTGTAGGGGGCCGGTACGAGCAGTACTTC.

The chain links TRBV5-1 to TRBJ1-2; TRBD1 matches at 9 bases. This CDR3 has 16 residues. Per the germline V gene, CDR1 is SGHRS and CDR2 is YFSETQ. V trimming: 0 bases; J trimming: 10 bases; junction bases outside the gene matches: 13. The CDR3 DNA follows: TGCGCCAGCAGCTTGGCCGGGAGTCCGGGACAGGGAGTCTACACCTTC. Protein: CASSLAGSPGQGVYTF.

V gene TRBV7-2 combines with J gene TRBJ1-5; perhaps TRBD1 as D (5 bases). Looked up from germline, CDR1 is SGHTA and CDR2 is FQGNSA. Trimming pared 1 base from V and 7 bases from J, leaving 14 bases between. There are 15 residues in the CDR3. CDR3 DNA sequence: TGTGCCAGCAGCTTAGAGGAAGGAGGGGAACAGCCCCAGCATTTT. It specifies CASSLEEGGEQPQHF.

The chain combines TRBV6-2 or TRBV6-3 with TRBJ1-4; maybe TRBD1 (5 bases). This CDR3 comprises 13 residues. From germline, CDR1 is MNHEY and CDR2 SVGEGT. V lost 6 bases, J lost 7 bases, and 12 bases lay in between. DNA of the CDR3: TGTGCCAGCAGCCTCAGGGAGGGTGAAAAACTGTTTTTT. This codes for CASSLREGEKLFF.

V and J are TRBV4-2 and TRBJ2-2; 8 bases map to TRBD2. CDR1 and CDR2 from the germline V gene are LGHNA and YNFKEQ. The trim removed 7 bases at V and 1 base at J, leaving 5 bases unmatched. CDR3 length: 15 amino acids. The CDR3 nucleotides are TGTGCCAGCACCCCCGGGGGGGGGAACACCGGGGAGCTGTTTTTT. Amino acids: CASTPGGGNTGELFF.

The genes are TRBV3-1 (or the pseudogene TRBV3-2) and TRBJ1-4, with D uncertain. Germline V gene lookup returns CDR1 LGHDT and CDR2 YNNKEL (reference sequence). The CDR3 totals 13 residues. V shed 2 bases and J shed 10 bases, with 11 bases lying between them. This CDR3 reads CASSQMVGVKLFF. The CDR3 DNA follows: TGTGCCAGCAGCCAAATGGTCGGAGTAAAACTGTTTTTT.

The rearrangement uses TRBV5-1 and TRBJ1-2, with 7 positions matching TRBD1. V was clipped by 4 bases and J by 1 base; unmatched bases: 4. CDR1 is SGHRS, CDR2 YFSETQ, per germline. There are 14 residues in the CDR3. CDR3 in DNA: TGCGCCAGCAGCGTTCGGGACAGTAACTATGGCTACACCTTC. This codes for CASSVRDSNYGYTF. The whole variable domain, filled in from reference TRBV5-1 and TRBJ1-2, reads KAGVTQTPRYLIKTRGQQVTLSCSPISGHRSVSWYQQTPGQGLQFLFEYFSETQRNKGNFPGRFSGRQFSNSRSEMNVSTLELGDSALYLCASSVRDSNYGYTFGSGTRLTVV.